This is a list of T cell receptor beta chains from one sample in a study of shared clonotypes between healthy human individuals. Generated by immunoSEQ multiplex PCR, the TCRdb table keeps only in-frame clones and is missing some. Of about 1.1 million clones listed, roughly 80% were seen once; the top ten hold roughly 0.83%. Sequencing input: memory CD4+ T cells from PBMCs. Source of these receptors: a young man in good health. Some clones in this sample may be carry-over from other donors' samples. The CDR3 runs from the conserved cysteine through the conserved F or W. A D gene is named only where the DNA matches it firmly. Clone size, where shown, is once, few, many, or a class for clones that have expanded.

D gene	J gene	clone size	V gene	CDR3 protein	CDR3 DNA
.	TRBJ1-2	few	TRBV28	CASSHLGGPENYGYTF	TGTGCCAGCAGCCACCTCGGTGGACCGGAGAACTATGGCTACACCTTC
TRBD2	TRBJ2-2	.	TRBV5-1	CASRPTSGANTGELFF	TGCGCCAGCAGACCCACTAGCGGAGCGAACACCGGGGAGCTGTTTTTT
TRBD2	TRBJ2-7	once	TRBV4-2	CASSLAGGDYEQYF	TGTGCCAGCAGTCTAGCGGGAGGAGATTACGAGCAGTACTTC
.	TRBJ2-7	.	TRBV29-1	CSVEGGGYEQYF	TGCAGCGTTGAAGGTGGGGGCTACGAGCAGTACTTC
.	TRBJ2-5	.	TRBV6-1	CASSDRWRRGEETQYF	TGTGCCAGCAGTGACCGTTGGAGGCGAGGGGAAGAGACCCAGTACTTC
.	TRBJ2-7	.	TRBV5-1	CASSLFSGIPGEQYF	TGCGCCAGCAGCTTGTTTTCGGGGATCCCAGGGGAGCAGTACTTC
.	TRBJ1-2	.	TRBV28	CASSSPRDRYNYGYTF	TGTGCCAGCAGTTCCCCCAGGGACCGCTATAACTATGGCTACACCTTC
.	TRBJ1-3	.	TRBV11-2	CASSSIKGQSGNTIYF	TGTGCCAGCAGCTCAATAAAGGGACAATCTGGAAACACCATATATTTT
TRBD2	TRBJ2-1	.	TRBV5-6	CASSELGTSLHNEQFF	TGTGCCAGCAGTGAACTAGGGACTAGCCTCCACAATGAGCAGTTCTTC
.	TRBJ1-2	.	TRBV18	CASSRDRHTYGYTF	TGTGCCAGCTCACGTGACAGGCACACGTATGGCTACACCTTC
.	TRBJ1-2	.	TRBV6-4	CASIKSGTGKDGYTF	TGTGCCAGCATTAAGAGTGGAACAGGAAAGGATGGCTACACCTTC
.	TRBJ2-3	.	TRBV20-1	CSATITDTQYF	TGCAGTGCTACGATAACAGATACGCAGTATTTT
.	TRBJ1-3	few	TRBV19	CASSLGGSGNTIYF	TGTGCCAGTAGTCTCGGAGGCTCTGGAAACACCATATATTTT
.	TRBJ2-1	.	TRBV5-8	CASSLRGHQTYNEQFF	TGTGCCAGCAGCTTGAGGGGACACCAAACCTACAATGAGCAGTTCTTC
.	TRBJ2-7	few	TRBV6-1	CASSENGLSYEQYF	TGTGCCAGCAGTGAAAATGGCCTCTCCTACGAGCAGTACTTC
.	TRBJ1-5	.	TRBV28	CASSLPMGGIQPQHF	TGTGCCAGCAGTTTACCTATGGGAGGCATTCAGCCCCAGCATTTT
.	TRBJ2-7	.	TRBV19	CASSIAGPTYEQYF	TGTGCCAGTAGTATAGCTGGGCCCACCTACGAGCAGTACTTC
TRBD1	TRBJ2-5	.	TRBV9	CASSAGTVGETQYF	TGTGCCAGCAGCGCGGGGACAGTGGGAGAGACCCAGTACTTC
.	TRBJ1-5	.	TRBV5-5	CASSLEGFQPQHF	TGTGCCAGCAGCTTGGAAGGGTTTCAGCCCCAGCATTTT
TRBD2	TRBJ2-1	.	TRBV5-1	CASSLGRLAGRDEQFF	TGCGCCAGCAGCTTAGGCAGACTAGCGGGAAGGGATGAGCAGTTCTTC
TRBD2	TRBJ2-1	.	TRBV5-1	CASSLTSGRRGEQFF	TGCGCCAGCAGCTTAACTAGCGGGAGGAGGGGTGAGCAGTTCTTC
TRBD2	TRBJ2-1	.	TRBV7-3	CASSLGTSGTNEQFF	TGTGCCAGCAGCCTCGGGACTAGCGGGACCAATGAGCAGTTCTTC
.	TRBJ1-2	few	TRBV28	CASSSLDTFSGTF	TGTGCCAGCAGTTCCCTGGACACTTTTTCGGGCACCTTC
.	TRBJ1-1	few	TRBV5-1	CASSLRGENTEAFF	TGCGCCAGCAGCTTAAGGGGGGAGAACACTGAAGCTTTCTTT
.	TRBJ1-1	.	TRBV18	CASSPELGHPAFF	TGTGCCAGCTCACCCGAATTGGGGCATCCAGCTTTCTTT
.	TRBJ1-6	.	TRBV5-1	CASSLGDNPVSPLHF	TGCGCCAGCAGCTTGGGGGACAATCCTGTTTCACCCCTCCACTTT
.	TRBJ1-2	.	TRBV6-1	CASSGTSSFYGYTF	TGTGCCAGCAGTGGCACCTCGTCCTTCTATGGCTACACCTTC
.	TRBJ2-2	.	TRBV25-1	CASRTVTGELFF	TGTGCCAGCCGTACAGTTACCGGGGAGCTGTTTTTT
.	TRBJ2-2	.	TRBV7-3	CASTREPDGGELFF	TGTGCCAGCACCCGGGAGCCTGATGGAGGGGAGCTGTTTTTT
TRBD1	TRBJ1-5	.	TRBV5-1	CASSPTGAYQPQHF	TGCGCCAGCAGCCCGACAGGGGCTTACCAGCCCCAGCATTTT
.	TRBJ1-1	.	TRBV30	CAWSPPGTLNTEAFF	TGTGCCTGGAGTCCCCCGGGGACGTTGAACACTGAAGCTTTCTTT
TRBD2	TRBJ2-3	.	TRBV4-2	CASSPQGLAGTTDTQYF	TGTGCCAGCAGCCCTCAGGGACTAGCGGGGACCACAGATACGCAGTATTTT
TRBD1	TRBJ2-7	.	TRBV5-1	CASSWTGNEQYF	TGCGCCAGCAGCTGGACAGGGAACGAGCAGTACTTC
.	TRBJ2-3	.	TRBV15	CATSQRVGGDTQYF	TGTGCCACCAGTCAGAGAGTAGGGGGGGATACGCAGTATTTT
.	TRBJ2-7	.	TRBV15	CATSRELGEQYF	TGTGCCACCAGCAGAGAATTGGGGGAGCAGTACTTC
.	TRBJ2-2	.	TRBV15	CATSRSVWVNTGELFF	TGTGCCACCAGCAGGTCGGTGTGGGTGAACACCGGGGAGCTGTTTTTT
TRBD1	TRBJ2-1	.	TRBV6-1	CASSHLLDRDKFF	TGTGCCAGCAGCCATCTTCTGGACAGGGATAAGTTCTTC
.	TRBJ1-1	once	TRBV7-9	CASSPGGWAGMDTEAFF	TGTGCCAGCAGCCCCGGGGGTTGGGCGGGGATGGACACTGAAGCTTTCTTT
TRBD1	TRBJ1-4	.	TRBV5-1	CASSLETGANEKLFF	TGCGCCAGCAGCTTGGAGACAGGGGCTAATGAAAAACTGTTTTTT
TRBD2	TRBJ2-3	.	TRBV5-1	CASSTYRGGTDTQYF	TGCGCCAGCAGCACCTACCGGGGGGGCACAGATACGCAGTATTTT